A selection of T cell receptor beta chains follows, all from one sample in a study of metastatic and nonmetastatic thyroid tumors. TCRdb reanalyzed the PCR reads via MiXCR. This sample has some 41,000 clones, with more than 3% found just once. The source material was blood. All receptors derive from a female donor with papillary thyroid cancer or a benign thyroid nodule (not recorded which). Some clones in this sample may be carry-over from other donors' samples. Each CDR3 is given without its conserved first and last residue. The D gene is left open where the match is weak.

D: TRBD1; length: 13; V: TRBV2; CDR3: ASSDGTGMGNEQF
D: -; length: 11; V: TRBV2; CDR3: ASSVAQSYGYT
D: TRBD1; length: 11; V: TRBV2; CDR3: ASRPGGVETQY
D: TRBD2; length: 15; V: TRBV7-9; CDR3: ASSLKTEAMGLAEQF
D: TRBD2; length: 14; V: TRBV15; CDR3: ATSREGGRPQETQY
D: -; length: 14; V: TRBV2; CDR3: ASSWGAPPCSYEQY
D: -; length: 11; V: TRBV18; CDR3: ASSRPPNYGYT
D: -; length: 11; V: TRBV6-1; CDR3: ASSDLTDYEQY
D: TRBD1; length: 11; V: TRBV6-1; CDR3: ASTDRAGTEAF
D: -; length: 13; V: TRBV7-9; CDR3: ASSLEVVNDLTQY
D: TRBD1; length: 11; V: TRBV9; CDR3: ASSVQGDTEAF
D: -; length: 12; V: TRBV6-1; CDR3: ASSPRDLAYEQY
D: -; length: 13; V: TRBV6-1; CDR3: ASSPGQTERATQY
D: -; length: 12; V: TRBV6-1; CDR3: ASSGPGTLRPPF
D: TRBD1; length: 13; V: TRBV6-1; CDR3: ASSAKTGTVSPLH
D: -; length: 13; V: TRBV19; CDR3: ASSLRGEPLTEAF
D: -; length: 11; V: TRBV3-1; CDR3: ASSLQGGTEAF
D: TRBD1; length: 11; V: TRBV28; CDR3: ASSSRGSQPQH
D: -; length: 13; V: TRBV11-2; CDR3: ASSPRGAGANVLT
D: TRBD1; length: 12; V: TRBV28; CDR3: ASGRGTGLNGYT
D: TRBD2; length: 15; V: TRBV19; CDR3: ARSGTSGDANTGELF
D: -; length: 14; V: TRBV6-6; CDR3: ASSYSSGSSTDTQY
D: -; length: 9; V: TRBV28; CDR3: ASQERYEQY
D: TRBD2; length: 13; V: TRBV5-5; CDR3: ASSLGTSGYNEQF
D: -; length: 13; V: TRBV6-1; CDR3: ASSHSWGKDSPLH
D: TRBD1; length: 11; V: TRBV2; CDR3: ASSETGVRGYT
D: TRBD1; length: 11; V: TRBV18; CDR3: ASSPGQGPEAF
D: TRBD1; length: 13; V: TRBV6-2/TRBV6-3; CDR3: ASRIGQGKYTEAF
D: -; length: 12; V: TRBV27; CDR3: ASSLIEGSQPQH
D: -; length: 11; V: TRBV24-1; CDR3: ATSDRPEDTQY
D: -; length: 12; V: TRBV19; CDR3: ASRLQGHTGELF
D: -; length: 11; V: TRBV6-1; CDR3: ASEDSDTGELF
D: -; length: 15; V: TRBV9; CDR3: ARSITPSEATENTIY
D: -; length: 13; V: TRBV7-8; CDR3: ASSLDGGLGQPQH
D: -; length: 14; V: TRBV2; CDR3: ASGPSGSVGTDTQY
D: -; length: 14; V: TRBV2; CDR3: ASSALGASSGNTIY
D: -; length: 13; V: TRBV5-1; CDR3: ASSLGQGNTGELF
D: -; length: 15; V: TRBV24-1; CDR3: ATSATEGEGNNQPQH
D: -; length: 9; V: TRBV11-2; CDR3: ATSFGETQY
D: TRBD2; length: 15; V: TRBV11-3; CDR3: ASSLGLLAGGQDTQY
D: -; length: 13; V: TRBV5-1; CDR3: ASSLTGETNQPQH
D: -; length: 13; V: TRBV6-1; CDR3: ASSEGDREAGELF